A single sample is the source of the 30 T cell receptor beta chains below, sequenced in a study of T cell responses to AZD1222 COVID-19 vaccine. Produced via immunoSEQ multiplex PCR; TCRdb's table is partial and in-frame only. The sample carries about 160,000 clones, 88% recorded once. This specimen was peripheral blood, taken 28 days after the second AZD1222 dose. These receptor sequences come from an adult who received the AZD1222 COVID-19 vaccine.

The CDR3 DNA follows: TGTGCCAGTAGGAGGATTGGGGTCTGGGGCTACACCTTC. As protein: CASRRIGVWGYTF. The V and J genes are TRBV19 and TRBJ1-2, with D unresolved. The germline CDR1 and CDR2 sequences are LNHDA and SQIVND (reference sequence). The CDR3 length is 13 residues. Deletions cut 6 bases from V and 8 bases from J, with 16 bases between.

The chain has TRBV20-1 and TRBJ2-7; D unclear. Per germline, CDR1 DFQATT and CDR2 SNEGSKA (reference sequence). V was pared by 3 bases and J by 3 bases, with 24 bases between. The CDR3 is 17 residues long. CDR3 DNA: TGCAGTGCTAGTAGCCAGCTCCAGACGTCCCTAATCTACGAGCAGTACTTC. It yields the protein CSASSQLQTSLIYEQYF.

The chain combines TRBV12-5 with TRBJ2-5, with D possibly matching TRBD2 (5 bases). This CDR3 region has 13 residues. Trimming removed 6 bases at V and 1 base at J, with 9 bases between. The V gene's germline CDR1 is LGHNT and CDR2 FRNRAP. CDR3 region: CASGYSAQETQYF. CDR3 in DNA: TGTGCTAGTGGCTATAGCGCCCAAGAGACCCAGTACTTC.

The chain couples TRBV13 to TRBJ1-1; D unclear. This CDR3 is 14 amino acids long. Deletions cut 4 bases from V and 2 bases from J, with 11 bases between. The V gene's germline CDR1 is PRHDT and CDR2 FYEKMQ (reference sequence). The CDR3 spells CASSSSGHNTEAFF. The CDR3 DNA is TGTGCCAGCAGCTCTAGTGGCCATAACACTGAAGCTTTCTTT.

CDR3 sequence reads: CASSLGYSSNQPQHF. For the CDR3, the DNA is TGTGCCAGCAGTTTAGGATACAGTAGCAATCAGCCCCAGCATTTT. The V and J genes are TRBV27 and TRBJ1-5; D unclear. CDR3 length: 15 amino acids. V was pared by 2 bases and J by 0 bases, with 8 bases between. CDR1 and CDR2 (germline): MNHEY, SMNVEV (reference sequence).

The chain employs TRBV25-1 and TRBJ1-4, with D uncertain. The CDR3 length is 15 residues. Germline V gives CDR1 MGHDK, CDR2 SYGVNS. The ends were cut back, 3 bases at V and 8 bases at J, with 16 bases in the middle. The CDR3 is CASSDWVGMGEKLFF. The CDR3 nucleotides read TGTGCCAGCAGTGATTGGGTAGGGATGGGGGAAAAACTGTTTTTT.

The CDR3 is CASRPTGGVTEAFF. The CDR3 nucleotides are TGTGCCAGCAGACCGACAGGGGGGGTCACTGAAGCTTTCTTT. This chain uses TRBV27 with TRBJ1-1; 9 positions agree with TRBD1. Germline loops: CDR1 MNHEY, CDR2 SMNVEV (reference sequence). V lost 6 bases and J lost 4; bases outside the gene matches: 6. This CDR3 comprises 14 residues.

The gene calls are TRBV6-5 and TRBJ1-2; D remains unclear. There are 14 residues in the CDR3. Trimming cost V 10 bases and J 4 bases, with 19 bases left between them. Germline V gene lookup returns CDR1 MNHEY and CDR2 SVGAGI. The CDR3 loop is CATCPDPAAYGYTF. For the CDR3, the DNA is TGTGCCACCTGTCCGGACCCGGCAGCCTATGGCTACACCTTC.

The chain links TRBV7-9 to TRBJ1-3; the D is unclear. CDR3 length: 14 residues. The ends were cut back, 11 bases at V and 0 bases at J, with 14 bases in the middle. CDR1 is SEHNR, CDR2 FQNEAQ, per germline (reference sequence). CDR3 DNA: TGTGCCTCCGGGGTCCCAAGCTCTGGAAACACCATATATTTT. Encoded protein: CASGVPSSGNTIYF.

The gene calls are TRBV29-1 and TRBJ1-1; D not certain. V lost 7 bases to trimming and J lost 1 base, with 4 bases between them. The CDR3 has 10 residues. CDR1 is SQVTM, CDR2 ANQGSEA, per germline. CDR3: CSGKNTEAFF. The CDR3 DNA reads as TGCAGCGGAAAGAACACTGAAGCTTTCTTT.

To note about this clone: Other DNA sequences in this sample translate to the same CDR3. The rearrangement links TRBV12-3 or TRBV12-4 to TRBJ1-1, with D perhaps TRBD1 (5 bases). The CDR3 consists of 11 residues. V shed 5 bases and J shed 8 bases, with 9 bases lying between them. The CDR3 sequence: CASSQGTEAFF. CDR3 in DNA: TGTGCCAGCAGTCAGGGTACCGAAGCTTTCTTT.

This chain links TRBV20-1 with TRBJ1-1, with TRBD1 matching 7 bases. The length of the CDR3 is 11 residues. V shed 4 bases and J 9 bases; nucleotides not matched to a gene: 5. The germline CDR1 and CDR2 sequences are DFQATT and SNEGSKA (reference sequence). For the CDR3, the DNA is TGCAGTGCTACCCCGGACAGGAAAGCTTTCTTT. It is translated as CSATPDRKAFF.

The gene calls are TRBV5-1 and TRBJ1-1; TRBD1 matches at 7 bases. The CDR3 covers 13 residues. Trimming cost V 3 bases and J 11 bases; bases outside gene matches: 10. Germline CDR1 and CDR2: SGHRS and YFSETQ. CDR3 residues: CASSSGGTAPAFF. CDR3 sequence (DNA): TGCGCCAGCAGCTCCGGAGGGACAGCTCCGGCTTTCTTT.

The V gene is TRBV10-3, the J gene TRBJ1-2, with D perhaps matching TRBD1 (5 bases). Trimming removed 0 bases from V and 10 bases from J, with 15 bases in between. Germline V gene data show CDR1 as ENHRY and CDR2 as SYGVKD. The CDR3 extends over 14 amino acids. The CDR3 is CAISESYWQGVYTF. CDR3 sequence (DNA): TGTGCCATCAGTGAGTCTTATTGGCAGGGCGTCTACACCTTC.

This chain connects TRBV10-1 to TRBJ2-1, with 7 positions matching TRBD1. The CDR3 contains 13 residues. Germline V CDR1 and CDR2: WNHNN, SYGVQD (reference sequence). With 2 bases clipped from V and 6 bases from J, the junction kept 1 base outside the gene matches. The CDR3 DNA is TGCGCCAGCAGTGAGGACAGGGTCAATGAGCAGTTCTTC. Amino acid sequence: CASSEDRVNEQFF.

The chain carries TRBV5-4 and TRBJ1-2, with unresolved D. From germline, CDR1 is SGHNT and CDR2 YYREEE (reference sequence). There are 13 residues in the CDR3. The germline V and J ends were trimmed by 2 bases and 0 bases, with 5 bases remaining between them. The CDR3 nucleotides read TGTGCCAGCAGCTTAAGGGCTAACTATGGCTACACCTTC. Protein sequence: CASSLRANYGYTF.

This clone appeared a few times. The J gene is TRBJ1-5, the V gene TRBV6-6; D perhaps matches TRBD1 (5 bases). The V end lost 5 bases, the J end lost 7 bases, and 12 bases lay between the germline ends. The CDR3 runs 13 residues. Germline V gene data show CDR1 as MNHNY and CDR2 as SVGAGI (reference sequence). CDR3 loop: CASSEGQGQPQHF. As DNA, the CDR3 is TGTGCCAGCAGTGAGGGGCAAGGGCAGCCCCAGCATTTT.

This chain links TRBV6-1 with TRBJ1-4; 9 bases agree with TRBD1. This CDR3 has 15 residues. The V gene end was trimmed by 3 bases and the J gene end by 5 bases; junction bases not matched to a gene: 4. Germline values: CDR1 MNHNS, CDR2 SASEGT. The CDR3 is CASSDTGGTNEKLFF. The CDR3 nucleotides are TGTGCCAGCAGTGATACAGGGGGCACCAATGAAAAACTGTTTTTT.

This sequence joins TRBV10-3 and TRBJ1-2, with D perhaps matching TRBD1 (5 bases). V was pared by 8 bases and J by 4 bases, with 8 bases between. This CDR3 comprises 11 residues. The germline gives CDR1 ENHRY, CDR2 SYGVKD. The CDR3 nucleotides read TGTGCCATCGGGGGGGGCTATGGCTACACCTTC. The encoded protein is CAIGGGYGYTF.

The V call is TRBV6-2 or TRBV6-3, the J call TRBJ2-2, with D uncertain. CDR3 length: 15 amino acids. The V and J ends lost 2 bases and 7 bases respectively, with 14 bases between them. Germline CDR1 and CDR2: MNHEY and SVGEGT. The CDR3 sequence is CASSYNMLRGGELFF. The CDR3 DNA follows: TGTGCCAGCAGTTACAATATGCTGCGTGGCGGGGAGCTGTTTTTT.

This chain connects TRBV7-8 to TRBJ2-4; no firm D call. Germline lookup yields CDR1 SGHVS and CDR2 FQNEAQ. The CDR3 length is 14 residues. V lost 1 base and J lost 7, with 11 bases in between. CDR3 residues: CASSLDYVVNIQYF. The DNA of the CDR3 is TGTGCCAGCAGCTTAGATTACGTAGTCAACATTCAGTACTTC.

The rearrangement uses TRBV7-2 and TRBJ1-2; D gene uncertain. This CDR3 has 13 amino acids. Trimming removed 5 bases at V and 3 bases at J, with 10 bases between. Germline V gene data show CDR1 as SGHTA and CDR2 as FQGNSA. The CDR3 DNA reads TGTGCCAGCAGCCCTTCTGGGTACTATGGCTACACCTTC. Protein: CASSPSGYYGYTF.

The V and J genes are TRBV6-2 or TRBV6-3 and TRBJ2-2; the match to TRBD2 covers 11 bases. Germline trimming cut 5 bases from V and 4 bases from J; bases unmatched to any gene: 6. The CDR3 is 16 residues long. Germline V gives CDR1 MNHEY, CDR2 SVGEGT. In DNA form, the CDR3 reads TGTGCCAGCAGTCGACCTAGCGGGGGGACCACCGGGGAGCTGTTTTTT. It encodes CASSRPSGGTTGELFF.

This chain joins TRBV10-3 and TRBJ2-1, with D perhaps matching TRBD1 (6 bases). The germline CDR1 and CDR2 sequences are ENHRY and SYGVKD. Trimming took 0 bases from V and 4 from J, leaving 10 bases between them. The CDR3 loop spans 15 amino acids. The CDR3 DNA reads TGTGCCATCAGTGAGTCAGGGACAAGATACAATGAGCAGTTCTTC. As protein: CAISESGTRYNEQFF.

The gene calls are TRBV5-6 and TRBJ1-6; TRBD1 might be the D (5 bases). There are 12 residues in the CDR3. Trimming pared 5 bases from V and 13 bases from J, leaving 13 bases between. Germline CDR1 reads SGHDT; CDR2 reads YYEEEE. The CDR3 protein is CASRRGNTPLHF. CDR3 in DNA: TGTGCCAGCAGAAGGGGAAATACCCCCCTCCACTTT.

V and J are TRBV6-5 and TRBJ1-1; D remains unclear. Per the germline V gene, CDR1 is MNHEY and CDR2 is SVGAGI. The CDR3 sequence is 13 residues long. The germline V and J ends were trimmed by 10 bases and 5 bases, with 17 bases remaining between them. This CDR3 reads CATGEVRETEAFF. CDR3 nucleotides: TGTGCCACCGGCGAGGTAAGAGAAACTGAAGCTTTCTTT.

The rearrangement joins TRBV30 to TRBJ1-3, with unresolved D. The length of the CDR3 is 15 residues. V was cut by 0 bases and J by 0 bases, with 9 bases left in between. From germline, CDR1 is GTSNPN and CDR2 SVGIG (reference sequence). The CDR3 DNA is TGTGCCTGGAGTGTAAGGGCCTTCTCTGGAAACACCATATATTTT. Translated: CAWSVRAFSGNTIYF.

In this sample, this clone turned up once. DNA for the CDR3: TGTGCCAGCCGTCAGGGGAGGAGGACTGAAGCTTTCTTT. This sequence encodes CASRQGRRTEAFF. The V gene is TRBV6-6, the J gene TRBJ1-1; weak D call: TRBD1 (6 bases). The V and J ends lost 8 bases and 5 bases respectively, with 15 bases between them. Germline-derived CDR1 and CDR2 are MNHNY and SVGAGI (reference sequence). CDR3 length equals 13 residues.

This chain connects TRBV6-2 or TRBV6-3 to TRBJ1-5; D is unresolved. The V gene lost 5 bases and the J gene lost 7 bases, with 15 bases spanning the gap. The CDR3 covers 14 residues. The V gene's germline CDR1 is MNHEY and CDR2 SVGEGT. Here the CDR3 reads CASSLGSPEQPQHF. Here the CDR3 DNA reads TGTGCCAGCAGTCTGGGGTCGCCGGAGCAGCCCCAGCATTTT.

The V and J genes are TRBV19 and TRBJ2-3; 7 bases align to TRBD1. J lost 4 bases, V lost 5 bases, and 6 bases had no gene match. The CDR3 loop spans 14 amino acids. From germline, CDR1 is LNHDA and CDR2 SQIVND (reference sequence). DNA for the CDR3: TGTGCCAGTAGTGTCAGGGGGATTGCAGATACGCAGTATTTT. As protein: CASSVRGIADTQYF. The entire variable domain, with the rest obtained from reference TRBV19 and TRBJ2-3, is as follows: DGGITQSPKYLFRKEGQNVTLSCEQNLNHDAMYWYRQDPGQGLRLIYYSQIVNDFQKGDIAEGYSVSREKKESFPLTVTSAQKNPTAFYLCASSVRGIADTQYFGPGTRLTVL.